This T cell receptor beta chain came from a study of T cell responses to AZD1222 COVID-19 vaccine. TCRdb keeps only in-frame clones here, not all; method: immunoSEQ multiplex PCR. The table shows more than 80,000 clones, with approximately 90% occurring only once. Findings and limits, study-wide: Repertoires were sampled only after the peak T cell response.

The CDR3 covers 15 residues. Germline V gives CDR1 MNHEY, CDR2 SMNVEV (reference sequence). V shed 8 bases and J 6 bases; nucleotides not matched to a gene: 11. As concerns this clone: Its antigen remains unidentified.

The clonotype was recovered from an adult who received the AZD1222 COVID-19 vaccine. This specimen was peripheral blood, taken 28 days after the second AZD1222 dose. This rearrangement joins TRBV27 to TRBJ2-7; TRBD2 aligns across 12 bases. CDR3: CASGLAGWGRGEQYF. The DNA of the CDR3 is TGTGCCAGCGGACTAGCGGGGTGGGGGAGAGGCGAGCAGTACTTC.